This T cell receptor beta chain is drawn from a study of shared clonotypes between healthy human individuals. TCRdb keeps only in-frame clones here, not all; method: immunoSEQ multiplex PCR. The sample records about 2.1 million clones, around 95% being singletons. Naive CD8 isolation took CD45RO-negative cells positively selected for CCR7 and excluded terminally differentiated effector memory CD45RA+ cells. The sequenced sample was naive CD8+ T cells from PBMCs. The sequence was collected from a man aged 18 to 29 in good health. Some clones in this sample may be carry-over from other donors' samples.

CDR3 nucleotide sequence: TGTGCCAGCAGTTATCGGACTAGCGGGAGTTGGGAGACCCAGTACTTC. As protein: CASSYRTSGSWETQYF. V and J are TRBV28 and TRBJ2-5; 13 nucleotides match TRBD2. V dropped 4 bases and J dropped 5; count of bases not matched to a gene: 7. Germline V gives CDR1 MDHEN, CDR2 SYDVKM. This CDR3 region has 16 residues.